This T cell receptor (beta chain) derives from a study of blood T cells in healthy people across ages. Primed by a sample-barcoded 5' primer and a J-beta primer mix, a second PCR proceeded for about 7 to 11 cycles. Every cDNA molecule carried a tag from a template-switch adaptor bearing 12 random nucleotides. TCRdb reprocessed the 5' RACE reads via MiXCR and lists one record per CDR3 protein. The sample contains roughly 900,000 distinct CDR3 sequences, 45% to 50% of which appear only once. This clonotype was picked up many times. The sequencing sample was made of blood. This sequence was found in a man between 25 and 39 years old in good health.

This CDR3 reads CSAPARSYSGGNYEQYF. CDR3 nucleotides: TGCAGTGCTCCCGCCCGATCCTATAGCGGGGGGAACTACGAGCAGTACTTC. The chain combines TRBV20-1 with TRBJ2-7, with 10 bases lining up with TRBD2. Germline values: CDR1 DFQATT, CDR2 SNEGSKA (reference sequence). Trimming removed 5 bases from V and 3 bases from J; junction bases left unmatched: 16. The CDR3 totals 17 residues.